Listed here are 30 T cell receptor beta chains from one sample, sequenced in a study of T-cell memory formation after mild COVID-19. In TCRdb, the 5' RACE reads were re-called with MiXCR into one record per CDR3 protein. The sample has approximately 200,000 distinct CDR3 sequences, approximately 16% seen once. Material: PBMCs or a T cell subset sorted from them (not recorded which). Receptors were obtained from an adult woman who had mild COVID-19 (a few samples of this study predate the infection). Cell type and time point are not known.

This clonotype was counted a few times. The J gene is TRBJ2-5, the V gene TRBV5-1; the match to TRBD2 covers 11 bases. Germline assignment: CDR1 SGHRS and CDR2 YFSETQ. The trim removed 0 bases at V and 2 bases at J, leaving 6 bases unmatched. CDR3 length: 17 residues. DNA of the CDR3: TGCGCCAGCAGCTTGGCCCTAGCGGGGGGTCCACAAGAGACCCAGTACTTC. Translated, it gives CASSLALAGGPQETQYF. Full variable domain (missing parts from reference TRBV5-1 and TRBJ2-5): KAGVTQTPRYLIKTRGQQVTLSCSPISGHRSVSWYQQTPGQGLQFLFEYFSETQRNKGNFPGRFSGRQFSNSRSEMNVSTLELGDSALYLCASSLALAGGPQETQYFGPGTRLLVL.

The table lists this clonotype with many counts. Written as DNA, the CDR3 is TGTGCCACCAGCAAATCGGGACAGGGCTTTAGTACCGGGGAGCTGTTTTTT. It translates to CATSKSGQGFSTGELFF. The chain has TRBV24-1 and TRBJ2-2; TRBD1 matches at 9 bases. Germline loops: CDR1 KGHDR, CDR2 SFDVKD. With V trimmed by 7 bases and J by 5 bases, 13 bases remained unmatched. This CDR3 contains 17 residues.

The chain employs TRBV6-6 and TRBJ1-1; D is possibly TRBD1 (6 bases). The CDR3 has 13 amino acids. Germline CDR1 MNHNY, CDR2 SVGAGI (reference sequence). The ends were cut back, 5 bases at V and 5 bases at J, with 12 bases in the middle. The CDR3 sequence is CASSDRRQTEAFF. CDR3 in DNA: TGTGCCAGCAGTGACAGGCGACAGACTGAAGCTTTCTTT.

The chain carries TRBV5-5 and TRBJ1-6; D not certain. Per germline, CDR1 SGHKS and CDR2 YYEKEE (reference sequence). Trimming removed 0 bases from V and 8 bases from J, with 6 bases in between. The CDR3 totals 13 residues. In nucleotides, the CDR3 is TGTGCCAGCAGCTTGGCCGCGGATTCACCCCTCCACTTT. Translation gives CASSLAADSPLHF.

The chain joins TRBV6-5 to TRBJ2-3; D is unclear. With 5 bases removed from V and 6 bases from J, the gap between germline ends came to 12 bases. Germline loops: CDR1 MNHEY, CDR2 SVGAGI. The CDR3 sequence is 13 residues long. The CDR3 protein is CASSRTAVDTQYF. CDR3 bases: TGTGCCAGCAGTCGGACGGCCGTGGATACGCAGTATTTT.

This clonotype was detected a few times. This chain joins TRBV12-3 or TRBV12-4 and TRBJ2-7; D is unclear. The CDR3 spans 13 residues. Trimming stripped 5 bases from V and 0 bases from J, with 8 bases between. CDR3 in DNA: TGTGCCAGCAGTACCCAGATCTCCTACGAGCAGTACTTC. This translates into CASSTQISYEQYF.

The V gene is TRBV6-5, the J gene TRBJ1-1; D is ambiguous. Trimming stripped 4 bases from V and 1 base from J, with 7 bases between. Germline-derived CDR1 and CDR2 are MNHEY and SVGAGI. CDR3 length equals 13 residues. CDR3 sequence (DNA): TGTGCCAGCAGTTTTGGGAAGAACACTGAAGCTTTCTTT. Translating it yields CASSFGKNTEAFF.

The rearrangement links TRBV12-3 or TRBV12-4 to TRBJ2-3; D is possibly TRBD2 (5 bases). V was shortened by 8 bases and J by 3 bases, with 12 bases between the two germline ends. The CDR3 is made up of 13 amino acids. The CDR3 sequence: CASLSRGTDTQYF. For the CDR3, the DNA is TGTGCCAGCTTATCCCGGGGAACAGATACGCAGTATTTT.

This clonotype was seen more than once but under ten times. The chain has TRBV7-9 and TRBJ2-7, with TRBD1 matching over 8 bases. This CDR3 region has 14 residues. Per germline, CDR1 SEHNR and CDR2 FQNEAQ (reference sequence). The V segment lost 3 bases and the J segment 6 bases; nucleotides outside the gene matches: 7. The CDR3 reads CASSFETGVGEQYF. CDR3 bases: TGTGCCAGCAGCTTTGAGACAGGGGTAGGCGAGCAGTACTTC.

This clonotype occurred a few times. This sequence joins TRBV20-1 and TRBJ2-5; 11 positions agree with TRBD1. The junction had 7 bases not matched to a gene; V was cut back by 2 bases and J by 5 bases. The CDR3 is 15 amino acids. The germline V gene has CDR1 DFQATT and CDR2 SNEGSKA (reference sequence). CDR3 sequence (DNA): TGCAGTGCTAGACCCATGGACAGGGGGCGGGAGACCCAGTACTTC. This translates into CSARPMDRGRETQYF.

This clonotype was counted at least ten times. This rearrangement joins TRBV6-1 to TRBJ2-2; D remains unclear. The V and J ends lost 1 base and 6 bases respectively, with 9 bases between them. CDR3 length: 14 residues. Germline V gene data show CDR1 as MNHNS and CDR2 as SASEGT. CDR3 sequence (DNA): TGTGCCAGCAGTGAAGATCAATGGGCCGGGGAGCTGTTTTTT. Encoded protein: CASSEDQWAGELFF.

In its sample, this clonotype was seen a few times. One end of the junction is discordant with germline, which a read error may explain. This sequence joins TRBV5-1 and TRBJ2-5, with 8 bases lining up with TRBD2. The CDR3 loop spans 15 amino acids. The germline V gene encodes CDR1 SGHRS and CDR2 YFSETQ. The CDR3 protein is CASSQMPTGLETQHF. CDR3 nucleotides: TGCGCCAGCAGCCAAATGCCGACGGGACTAGAGACCCAGCACTTC.

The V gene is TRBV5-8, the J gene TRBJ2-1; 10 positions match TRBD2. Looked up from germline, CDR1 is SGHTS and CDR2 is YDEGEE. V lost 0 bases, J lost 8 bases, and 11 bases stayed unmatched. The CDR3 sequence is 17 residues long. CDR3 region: CASSLAVSGRALDEQFF. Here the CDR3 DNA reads TGTGCCAGCAGCTTGGCCGTAAGCGGGAGGGCCTTGGATGAGCAGTTCTTC.

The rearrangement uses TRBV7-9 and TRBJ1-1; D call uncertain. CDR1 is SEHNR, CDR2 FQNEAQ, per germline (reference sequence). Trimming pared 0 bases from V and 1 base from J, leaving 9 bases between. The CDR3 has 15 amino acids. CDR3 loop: CASSLAGSGNTEAFF. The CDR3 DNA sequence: TGTGCCAGCAGCTTAGCGGGGTCAGGGAACACTGAAGCTTTCTTT.

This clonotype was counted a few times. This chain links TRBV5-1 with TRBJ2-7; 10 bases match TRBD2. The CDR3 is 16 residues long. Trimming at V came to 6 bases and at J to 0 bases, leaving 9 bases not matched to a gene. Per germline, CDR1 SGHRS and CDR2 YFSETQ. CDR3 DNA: TGCGCCAGCACGGAAGGAGCGGGAGGGCTCTCCTACGAGCAGTACTTC. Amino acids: CASTEGAGGLSYEQYF.

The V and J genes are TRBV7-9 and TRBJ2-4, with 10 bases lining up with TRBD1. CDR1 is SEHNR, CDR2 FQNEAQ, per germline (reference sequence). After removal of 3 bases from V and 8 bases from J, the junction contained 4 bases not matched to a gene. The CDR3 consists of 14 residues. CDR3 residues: CASSFRQGADIQYF. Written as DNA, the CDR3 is TGTGCCAGCAGCTTCAGACAGGGGGCGGACATTCAGTACTTC.

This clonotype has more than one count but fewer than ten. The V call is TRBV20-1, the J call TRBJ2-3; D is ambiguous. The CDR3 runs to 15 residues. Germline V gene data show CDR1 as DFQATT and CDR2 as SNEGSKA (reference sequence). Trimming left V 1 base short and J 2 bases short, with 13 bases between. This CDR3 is CSARGRVLLTDTQYF. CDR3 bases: TGCAGTGCTAGAGGACGAGTACTTCTCACAGATACGCAGTATTTT.

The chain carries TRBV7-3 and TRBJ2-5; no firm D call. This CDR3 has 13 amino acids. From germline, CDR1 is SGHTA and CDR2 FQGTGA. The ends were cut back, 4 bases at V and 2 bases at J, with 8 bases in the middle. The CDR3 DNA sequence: TGTGCCAGCAGCTCCTCTAATCAAGAGACCCAGTACTTC. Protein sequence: CASSSSNQETQYF.

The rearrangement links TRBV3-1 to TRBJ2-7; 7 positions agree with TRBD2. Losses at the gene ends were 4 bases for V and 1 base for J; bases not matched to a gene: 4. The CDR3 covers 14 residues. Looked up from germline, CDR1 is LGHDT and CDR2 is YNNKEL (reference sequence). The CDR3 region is CASSREGLSYEQYF. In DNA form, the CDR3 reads TGTGCCAGCAGCCGGGAGGGCCTATCCTACGAGCAGTACTTC.

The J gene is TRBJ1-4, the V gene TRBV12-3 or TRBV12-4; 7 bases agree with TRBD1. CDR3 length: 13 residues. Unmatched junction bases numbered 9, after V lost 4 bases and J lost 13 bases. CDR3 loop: CASSSQGLMGLFF. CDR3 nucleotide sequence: TGTGCCAGCAGTTCACAGGGGTTAATGGGACTGTTTTTT.

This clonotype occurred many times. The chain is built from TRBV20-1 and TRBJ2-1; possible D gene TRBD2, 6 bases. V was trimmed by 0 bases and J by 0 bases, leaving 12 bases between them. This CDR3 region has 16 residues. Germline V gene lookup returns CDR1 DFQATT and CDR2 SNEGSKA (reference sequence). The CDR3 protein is CSARDPLAISYNEQFF. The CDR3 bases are TGCAGTGCTAGAGATCCCCTAGCGATCTCCTACAATGAGCAGTTCTTC.

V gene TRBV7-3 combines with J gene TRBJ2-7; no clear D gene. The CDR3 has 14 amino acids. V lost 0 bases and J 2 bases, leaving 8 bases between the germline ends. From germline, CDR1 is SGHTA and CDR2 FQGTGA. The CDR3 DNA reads TGTGCCAGCAGCTTAACTCACAGTACCTACGAGCAGTACTTC. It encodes CASSLTHSTYEQYF.

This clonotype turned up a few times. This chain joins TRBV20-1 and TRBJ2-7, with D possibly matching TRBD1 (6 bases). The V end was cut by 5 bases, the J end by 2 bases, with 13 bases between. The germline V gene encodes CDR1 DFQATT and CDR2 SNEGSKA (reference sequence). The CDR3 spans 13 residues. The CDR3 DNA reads TGCAGTGCTCAAACGGACAGAACCTACGAGCAGTACTTC. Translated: CSAQTDRTYEQYF.

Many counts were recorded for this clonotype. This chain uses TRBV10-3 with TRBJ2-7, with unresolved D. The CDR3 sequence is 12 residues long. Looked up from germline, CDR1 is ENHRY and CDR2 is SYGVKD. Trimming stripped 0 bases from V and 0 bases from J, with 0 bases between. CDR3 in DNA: TGTGCCATCAGTGAGTCCTCCTACGAGCAGTACTTC. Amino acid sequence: CAISESSYEQYF.

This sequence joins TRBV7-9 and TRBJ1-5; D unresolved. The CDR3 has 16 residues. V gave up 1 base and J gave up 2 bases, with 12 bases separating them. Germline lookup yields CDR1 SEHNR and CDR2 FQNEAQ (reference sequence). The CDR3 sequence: CASSLVKGIGNQPQHF. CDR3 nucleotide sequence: TGTGCCAGCAGCTTAGTGAAGGGTATTGGCAATCAGCCCCAGCATTTT.

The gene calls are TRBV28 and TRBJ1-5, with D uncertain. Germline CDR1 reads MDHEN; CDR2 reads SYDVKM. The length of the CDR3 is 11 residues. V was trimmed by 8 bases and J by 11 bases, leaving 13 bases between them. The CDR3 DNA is TGTGCCAGCGGACGAAGTAGGGCCCAGCATTTT. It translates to CASGRSRAQHF.

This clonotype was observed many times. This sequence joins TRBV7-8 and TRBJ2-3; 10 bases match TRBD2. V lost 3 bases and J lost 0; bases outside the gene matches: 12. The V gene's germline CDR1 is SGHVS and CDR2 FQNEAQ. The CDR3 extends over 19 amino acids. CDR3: CASSFKPTSGLTSTDTQYF. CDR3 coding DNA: TGTGCCAGCAGCTTCAAGCCGACTAGCGGGCTTACTAGCACAGATACGCAGTATTTT.

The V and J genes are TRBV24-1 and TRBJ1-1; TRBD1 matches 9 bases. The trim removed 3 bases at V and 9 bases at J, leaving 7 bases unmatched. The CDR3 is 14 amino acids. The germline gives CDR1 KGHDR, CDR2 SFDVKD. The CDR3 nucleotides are TGTGCCACCAGTGATCAGGGGACAGGGTTCAAAGCTTTCTTT. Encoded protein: CATSDQGTGFKAFF.

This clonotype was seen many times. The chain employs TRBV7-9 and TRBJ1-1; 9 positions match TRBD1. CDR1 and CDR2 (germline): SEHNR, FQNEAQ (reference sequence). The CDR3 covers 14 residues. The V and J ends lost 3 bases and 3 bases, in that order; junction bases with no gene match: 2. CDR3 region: CASSFWTGDTEAFF. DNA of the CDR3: TGTGCCAGCAGCTTTTGGACAGGGGACACTGAAGCTTTCTTT. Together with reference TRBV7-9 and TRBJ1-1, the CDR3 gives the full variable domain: DTGVSQNPRHKITKRGQNVTFRCDPISEHNRLYWYRQTLGQGPEFLTYFQNEAQLEKSRLLSDRFSAERPKGSFSTLEIQRTEQGDSAMYLCASSFWTGDTEAFFGQGTRLTVV.

The CDR3 sequence is CASRTLTGARFETQYF. CDR3 DNA sequence: TGTGCCAGCCGTACTTTGACAGGGGCGCGATTTGAGACCCAGTACTTC. The genes are TRBV6-2 or TRBV6-3 and TRBJ2-5, with 8 positions matching TRBD1. V lost 8 bases and J lost 5; bases outside the gene matches: 16. In germline, CDR1 is MNHEY, CDR2 SVGEGT. The CDR3 runs 16 residues.